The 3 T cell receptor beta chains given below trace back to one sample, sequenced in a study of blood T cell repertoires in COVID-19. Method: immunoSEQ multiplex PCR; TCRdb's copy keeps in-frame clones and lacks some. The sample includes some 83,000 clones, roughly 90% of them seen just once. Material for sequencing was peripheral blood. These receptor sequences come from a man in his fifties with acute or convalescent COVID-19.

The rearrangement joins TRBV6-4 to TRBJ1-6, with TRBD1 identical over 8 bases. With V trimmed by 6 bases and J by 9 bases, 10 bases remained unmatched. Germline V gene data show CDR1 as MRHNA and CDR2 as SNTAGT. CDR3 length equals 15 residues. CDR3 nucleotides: TGTGCCAGCAGCGCCGGACAGGGAGTCGCTTCACCCCTCCACTTT. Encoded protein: CASSAGQGVASPLHF.

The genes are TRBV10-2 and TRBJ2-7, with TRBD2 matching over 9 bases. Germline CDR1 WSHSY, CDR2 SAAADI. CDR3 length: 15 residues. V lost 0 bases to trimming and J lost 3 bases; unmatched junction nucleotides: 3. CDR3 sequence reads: CASSESSSGVYEQYF. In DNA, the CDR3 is TGCGCCAGCAGTGAGTCGTCTAGCGGGGTCTACGAGCAGTACTTC.

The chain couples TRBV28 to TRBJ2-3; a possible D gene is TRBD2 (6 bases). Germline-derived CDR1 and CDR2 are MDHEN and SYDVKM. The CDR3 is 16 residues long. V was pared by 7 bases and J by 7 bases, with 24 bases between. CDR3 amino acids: CASTIGGAESGNTQYF. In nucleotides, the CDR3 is TGTGCCAGCACCATCGGGGGTGCCGAATCAGGAAATACGCAGTATTTT.